Sequencing of this T cell receptor (beta chain) was carried out in a study of T cells in tumors after PD-1 blockade. Assay: immunoSEQ multiplex PCR; the TCRdb copy retains only in-frame clones and omits some. This sample has about 63,000 clones, with less than 85% found just once. Trimming took 4 bases from V and 3 from J; bases not matched to a gene: 7. The CDR3 extends over 15 amino acids. Germline lookup yields CDR1 SEHNR and CDR2 FQNEAQ (reference sequence). The sequencing used PBMCs, collected after anti-PD-1 treatment. The origin of this receptor is a human donor with basal cell carcinoma. This chain links TRBV7-9 with TRBJ2-5, with 8 positions matching TRBD1. The CDR3 loop reads CASSSIDRGKETQYF. CDR3 DNA: TGTGCCAGCAGCTCGATAGACAGGGGAAAAGAGACCCAGTACTTC.